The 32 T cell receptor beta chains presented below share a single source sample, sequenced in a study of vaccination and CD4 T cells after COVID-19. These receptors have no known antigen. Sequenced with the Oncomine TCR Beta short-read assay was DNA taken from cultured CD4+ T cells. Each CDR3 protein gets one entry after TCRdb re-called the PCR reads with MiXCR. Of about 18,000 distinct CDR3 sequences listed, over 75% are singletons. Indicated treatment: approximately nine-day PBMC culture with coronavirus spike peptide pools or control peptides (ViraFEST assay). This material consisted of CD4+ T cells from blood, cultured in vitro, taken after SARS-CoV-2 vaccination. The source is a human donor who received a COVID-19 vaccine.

The DNA of the CDR3 is TGCAGCCCAGGGACTAGCGGCCGGGAGACCCAGTACTTC. Encoded protein: CSPGTSGRETQYF. The chain joins TRBV20-1 to TRBJ2-5, with TRBD2 matching 11 bases. Germline lookup yields CDR1 DFQATT and CDR2 SNEGSKA (reference sequence). This CDR3 spans 13 amino acids.

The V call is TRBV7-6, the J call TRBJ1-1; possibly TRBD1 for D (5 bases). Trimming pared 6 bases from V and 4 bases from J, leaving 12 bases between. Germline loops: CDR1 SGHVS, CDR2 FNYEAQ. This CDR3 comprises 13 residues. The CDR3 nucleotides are TGTGCCAGCAGTTTGTTGAGGGGCACTGAAGCTTTCTTT. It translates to CASSLLRGTEAFF.

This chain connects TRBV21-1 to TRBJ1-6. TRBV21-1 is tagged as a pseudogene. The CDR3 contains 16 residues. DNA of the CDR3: TGTGCCAGCAGCAAACCTGCCAGGCAATTTCATTCACCCCTCCACTTT. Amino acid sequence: CASSKPARQFHSPLHF.

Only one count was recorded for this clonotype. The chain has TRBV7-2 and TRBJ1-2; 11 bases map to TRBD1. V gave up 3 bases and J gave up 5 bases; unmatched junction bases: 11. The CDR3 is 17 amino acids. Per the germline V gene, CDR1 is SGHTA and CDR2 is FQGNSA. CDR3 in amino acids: CASSLGPGQGAGYGYTF. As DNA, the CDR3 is TGTGCCAGCAGCTTGGGGCCTGGACAGGGGGCAGGGTATGGCTACACCTTC.

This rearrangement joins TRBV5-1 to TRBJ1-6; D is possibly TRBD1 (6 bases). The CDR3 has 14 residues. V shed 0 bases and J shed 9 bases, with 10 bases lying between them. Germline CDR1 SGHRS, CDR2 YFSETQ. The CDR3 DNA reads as TGCGCCAGCAGCTTGGCCCTCAGGGGTTCACCCCTCCACTTT. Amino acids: CASSLALRGSPLHF.

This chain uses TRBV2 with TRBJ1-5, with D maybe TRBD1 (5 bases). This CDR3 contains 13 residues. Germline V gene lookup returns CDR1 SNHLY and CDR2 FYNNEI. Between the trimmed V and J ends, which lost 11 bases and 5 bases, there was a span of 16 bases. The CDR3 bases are TGTGCCTTCAGGGTGAGGTGGGATCAGCCCCAGCATTTT. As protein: CAFRVRWDQPQHF. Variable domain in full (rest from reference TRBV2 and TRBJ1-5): EPEVTQTPSHQVTQMGQEVILRCVPISNHLYFYWYRQILGQKVEFLVSFYNNEISEKSEIFDDQFSVERPDGSNFTLKIRSTKLEDSAMYFCAFRVRWDQPQHFGDGTRLSIL.

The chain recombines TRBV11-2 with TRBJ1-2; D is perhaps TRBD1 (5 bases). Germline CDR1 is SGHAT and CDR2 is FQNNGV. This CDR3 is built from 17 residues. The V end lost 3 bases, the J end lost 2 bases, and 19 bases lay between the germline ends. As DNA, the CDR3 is TGTGCCAGCAGCTTGCCGGGACCGAGCGCACCCAACTATGGCTACACCTTC. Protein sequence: CASSLPGPSAPNYGYTF.

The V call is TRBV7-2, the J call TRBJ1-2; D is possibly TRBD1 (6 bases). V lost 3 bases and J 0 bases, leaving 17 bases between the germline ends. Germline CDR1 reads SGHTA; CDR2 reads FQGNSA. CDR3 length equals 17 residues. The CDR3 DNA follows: TGTGCCAGCAGCTTGAGGGACACTCCCTCCTCTAACTATGGCTACACCTTC. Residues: CASSLRDTPSSNYGYTF.

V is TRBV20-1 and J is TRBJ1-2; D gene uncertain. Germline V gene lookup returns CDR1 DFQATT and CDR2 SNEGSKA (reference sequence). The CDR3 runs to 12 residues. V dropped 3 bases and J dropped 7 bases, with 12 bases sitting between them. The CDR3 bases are TGCAGTGCTAGTCACAAGATCGGTGGCTACACCTTC. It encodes CSASHKIGGYTF.

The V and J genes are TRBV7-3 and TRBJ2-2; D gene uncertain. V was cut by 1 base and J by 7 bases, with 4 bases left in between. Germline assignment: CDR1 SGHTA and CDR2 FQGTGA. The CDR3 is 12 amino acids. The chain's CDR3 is CASSLNFGELFF. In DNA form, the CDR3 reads TGTGCCAGCAGCTTAAATTTCGGGGAGCTGTTTTTT. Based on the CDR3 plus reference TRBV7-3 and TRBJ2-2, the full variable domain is GAGVSQTPSNKVTEKGKYVELRCDPISGHTALYWYRQSLGQGPEFLIYFQGTGAADDSGLPNDRFFAVRPEGSVSTLKIQRTERGDSAVYLCASSLNFGELFFGEGSRLTVL.

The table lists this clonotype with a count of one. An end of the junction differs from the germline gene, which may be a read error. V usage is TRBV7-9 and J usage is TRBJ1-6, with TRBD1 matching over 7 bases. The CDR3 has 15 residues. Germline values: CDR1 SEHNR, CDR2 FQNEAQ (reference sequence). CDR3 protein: CASSFSIRTGSPLNF. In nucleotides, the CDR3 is TGTGCCAGCAGCTTCTCAATTCGGACAGGATCACCCCTCAACTTT.

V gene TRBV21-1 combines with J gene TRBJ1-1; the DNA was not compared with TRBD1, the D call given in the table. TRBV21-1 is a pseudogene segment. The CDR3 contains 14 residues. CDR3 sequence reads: CASKVRNRYTEAFF. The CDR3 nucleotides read TGTGCCAGCAAGGTGAGAAACAGGTACACTGAAGCTTTCTTT.

CDR3 DNA: TGTGCCAGTAGTCCCATCCCCGGCAGTCTGGGGGGAGATACGCAGTATTTT. It yields the protein CASSPIPGSLGGDTQYF. The V and J genes are TRBV19 and TRBJ2-3; D is perhaps TRBD2 (6 bases). Germline-derived CDR1 and CDR2 are LNHDA and SQIVND (reference sequence). V lost 5 bases to trimming and J lost 5 bases, with 23 bases between them. This CDR3 has 17 residues.

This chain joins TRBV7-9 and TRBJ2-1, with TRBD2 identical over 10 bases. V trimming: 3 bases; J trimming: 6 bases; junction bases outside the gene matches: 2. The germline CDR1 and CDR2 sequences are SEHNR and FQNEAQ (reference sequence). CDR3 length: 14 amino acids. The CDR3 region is CASSFSGGANEQFF. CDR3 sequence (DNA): TGTGCCAGCAGCTTCAGCGGGGGGGCCAATGAGCAGTTCTTC.

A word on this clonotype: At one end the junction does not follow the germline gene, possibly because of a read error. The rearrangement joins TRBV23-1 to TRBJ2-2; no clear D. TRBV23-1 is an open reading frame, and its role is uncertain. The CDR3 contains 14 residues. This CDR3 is CASSRRTNTGELFF. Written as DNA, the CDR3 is TGTGCCAGCAGCAGACGAACGAACACCGGGGAGCTGTTTTTT.

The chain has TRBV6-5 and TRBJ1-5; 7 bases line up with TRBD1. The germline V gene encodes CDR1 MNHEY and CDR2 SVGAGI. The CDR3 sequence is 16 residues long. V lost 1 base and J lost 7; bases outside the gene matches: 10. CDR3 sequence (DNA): TGTGCCAGCAGTTACTATATGGACAGGCGGCGCCAGCCCCAGCATTTT. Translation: CASSYYMDRRRQPQHF.

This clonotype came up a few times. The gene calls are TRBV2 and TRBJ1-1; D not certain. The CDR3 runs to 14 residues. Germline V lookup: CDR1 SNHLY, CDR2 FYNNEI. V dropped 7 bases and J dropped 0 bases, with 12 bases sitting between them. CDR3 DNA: TGTGCCAGCACCGAACGGGATATGAACACTGAAGCTTTCTTT. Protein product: CASTERDMNTEAFF.

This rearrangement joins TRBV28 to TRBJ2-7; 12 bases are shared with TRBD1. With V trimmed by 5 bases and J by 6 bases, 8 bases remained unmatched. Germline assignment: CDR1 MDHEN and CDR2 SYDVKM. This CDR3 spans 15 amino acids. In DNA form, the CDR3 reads TGTGCCAGCAGTCCTCCCAAGGGACAGGGGGCCGAGCAGTACTTC. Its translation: CASSPPKGQGAEQYF.

The CDR3 is CASSVLGTEETQYF. CDR3 nucleotide sequence: TGTGCCAGCAGCGTCCTAGGGACGGAAGAGACCCAGTACTTC. V is TRBV27 and J is TRBJ2-5; D is perhaps TRBD1 or TRBD2 (5 bases each). The V and J ends lost 6 bases and 3 bases respectively, with 14 bases between them. CDR1 and CDR2 (germline): MNHEY, SMNVEV (reference sequence). The CDR3 extends over 14 amino acids.

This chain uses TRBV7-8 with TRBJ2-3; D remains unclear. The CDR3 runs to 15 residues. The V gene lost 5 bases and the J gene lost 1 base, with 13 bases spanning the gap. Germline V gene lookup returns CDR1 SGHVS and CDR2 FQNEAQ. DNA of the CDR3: TGTGCCAGCAGCCCATACTCCTCACGCACAGATACGCAGTATTTT. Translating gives CASSPYSSRTDTQYF.

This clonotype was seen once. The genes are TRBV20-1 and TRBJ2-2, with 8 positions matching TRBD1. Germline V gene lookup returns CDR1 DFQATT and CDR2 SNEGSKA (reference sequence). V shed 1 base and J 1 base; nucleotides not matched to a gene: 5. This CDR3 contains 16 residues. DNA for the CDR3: TGCAGTGCTAGAGCGACAGGGGCTAAGAACACCGGGGAGCTGTTTTTT. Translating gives CSARATGAKNTGELFF.

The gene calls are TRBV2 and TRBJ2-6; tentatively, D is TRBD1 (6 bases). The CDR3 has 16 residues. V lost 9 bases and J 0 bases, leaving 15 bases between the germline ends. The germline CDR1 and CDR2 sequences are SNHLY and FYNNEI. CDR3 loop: CASSGTRSSGANVLTF. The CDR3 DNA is TGTGCCAGTTCCGGGACAAGAAGCTCTGGGGCCAACGTCCTGACTTTC.

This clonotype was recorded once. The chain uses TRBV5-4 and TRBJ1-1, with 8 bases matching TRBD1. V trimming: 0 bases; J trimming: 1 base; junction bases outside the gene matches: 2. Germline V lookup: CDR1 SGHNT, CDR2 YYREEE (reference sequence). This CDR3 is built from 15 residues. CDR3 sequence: CASSLGTGTNTEAFF. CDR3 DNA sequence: TGTGCCAGCAGCTTGGGGACAGGGACGAACACTGAAGCTTTCTTT.

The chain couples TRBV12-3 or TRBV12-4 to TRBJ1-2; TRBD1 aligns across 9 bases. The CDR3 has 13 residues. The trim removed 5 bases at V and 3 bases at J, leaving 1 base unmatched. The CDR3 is CASSGQGYYGYTF. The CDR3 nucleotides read TGTGCCAGCAGTGGACAGGGGTACTATGGCTACACCTTC.

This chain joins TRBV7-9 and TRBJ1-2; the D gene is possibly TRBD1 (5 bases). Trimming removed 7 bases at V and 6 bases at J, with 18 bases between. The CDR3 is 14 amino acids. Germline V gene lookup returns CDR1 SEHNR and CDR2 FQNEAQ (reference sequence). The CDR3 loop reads CASTIWDGGNGYTF. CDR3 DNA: TGTGCCAGCACGATCTGGGACGGGGGTAATGGCTACACCTTC.

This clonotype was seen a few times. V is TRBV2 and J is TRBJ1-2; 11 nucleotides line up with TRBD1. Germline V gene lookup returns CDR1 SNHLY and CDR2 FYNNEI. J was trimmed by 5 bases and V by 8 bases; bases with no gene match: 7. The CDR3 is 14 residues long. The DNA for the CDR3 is TGTGCCAGCCGTGGGGGGACAGGGGGATATGGCTACACCTTC. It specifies CASRGGTGGYGYTF. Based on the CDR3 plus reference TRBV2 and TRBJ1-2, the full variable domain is EPEVTQTPSHQVTQMGQEVILRCVPISNHLYFYWYRQILGQKVEFLVSFYNNEISEKSEIFDDQFSVERPDGSNFTLKIRSTKLEDSAMYFCASRGGTGGYGYTFGSGTRLTVV.

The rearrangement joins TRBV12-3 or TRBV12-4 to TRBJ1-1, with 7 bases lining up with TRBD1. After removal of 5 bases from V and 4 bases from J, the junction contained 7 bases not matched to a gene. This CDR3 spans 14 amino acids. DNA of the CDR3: TGTGCCAGCAGTCCAACAGGGGTTGGCACTGAAGCTTTCTTT. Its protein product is CASSPTGVGTEAFF.

This CDR3 is CASGLNAATDTQYF. The CDR3 DNA reads TGTGCCAGCGGACTCAACGCGGCCACAGATACGCAGTATTTT. The chain carries TRBV27 and TRBJ2-3, with a weak D call TRBD2 (5 bases). This CDR3 comprises 14 residues. V was cut by 8 bases and J by 2 bases, with 14 bases left in between. The germline V gene has CDR1 MNHEY and CDR2 SMNVEV (reference sequence).

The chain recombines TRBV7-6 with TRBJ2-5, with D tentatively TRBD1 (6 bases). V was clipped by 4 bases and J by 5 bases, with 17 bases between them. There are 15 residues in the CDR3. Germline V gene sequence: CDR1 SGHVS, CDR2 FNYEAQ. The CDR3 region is CASSSQPDRTETQYF. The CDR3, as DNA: TGTGCCAGCAGCTCGCAACCTGACAGGACGGAGACCCAGTACTTC.

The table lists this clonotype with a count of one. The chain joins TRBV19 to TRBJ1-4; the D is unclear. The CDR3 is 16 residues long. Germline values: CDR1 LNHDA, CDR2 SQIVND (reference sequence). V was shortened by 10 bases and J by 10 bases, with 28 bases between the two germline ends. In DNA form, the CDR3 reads TGTGCCACCACCTCCCCTACCGGCGCGTGGAGCGGAAAACTGTTTTTT. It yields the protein CATTSPTGAWSGKLFF.

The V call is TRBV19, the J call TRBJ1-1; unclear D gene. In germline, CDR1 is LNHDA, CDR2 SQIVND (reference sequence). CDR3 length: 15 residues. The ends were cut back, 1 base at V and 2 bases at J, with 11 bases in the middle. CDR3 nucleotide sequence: TGTGCCAGTAGTATAGGACTGTGGGGAAACACTGAAGCTTTCTTT. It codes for CASSIGLWGNTEAFF.

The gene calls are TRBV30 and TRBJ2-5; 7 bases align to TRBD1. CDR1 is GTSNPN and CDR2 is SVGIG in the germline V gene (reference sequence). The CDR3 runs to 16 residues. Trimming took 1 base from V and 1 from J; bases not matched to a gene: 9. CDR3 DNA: TGTGCCTGGAGTGGAGGCACATGGACAGGCCAAGAGACCCAGTACTTC. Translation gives CAWSGGTWTGQETQYF.